The rows below give T cell receptor beta chains drawn from one sample of a study of PD-L1 blockade in urothelial cancer. Using immunoSEQ multiplex PCR, the repertoire was profiled, and TCRdb retains in-frame clones only, with some absent. The sample gives around 45,000 clones, approximately 90% of which show up once; about 14% is in the top ten. The sample here was PBMCs, taken around atezolizumab (anti-PD-L1) treatment. Receptor source: an older woman with urothelial cancer. The CDR3 runs from the conserved cysteine through the conserved F or W. The order of the fields is clone size, V gene, J gene, CDR3 length, D gene, CDR3 protein, CDR3 DNA. A D gene is named only where the DNA matches it firmly. Clone sizes are given selectively: once, few, many, or a class where the clone is expanded.

.	TRBV7-2	TRBJ2-3	16	TRBD2	CASSLLASGRSDTQYF	TGTGCCAGCAGCTTACTGGCTAGCGGGAGGTCAGATACGCAGTATTTT
.	TRBV29-1	TRBJ1-2	13	.	CSVEFQGRGGYTF	TGCAGCGTTGAGTTCCAGGGCCGGGGGGGCTACACCTTC
.	TRBV19	TRBJ2-1	14	.	CASKDNRTYNEQFF	TGTGCCAGCAAGGACAATCGGACCTACAATGAGCAGTTCTTC
.	TRBV9	TRBJ2-3	18	TRBD2	CASSVGAGGRFGTDTQYF	TGTGCCAGCAGCGTAGGAGCGGGGGGGCGGTTTGGGACAGATACGCAGTATTTT
.	TRBV10-1	TRBJ2-2	12	.	CASRSGTGELFF	TGCGCCAGCAGAAGCGGCACCGGGGAGCTGTTTTTT
.	TRBV18	TRBJ1-4	13	.	CASSPMRSEKLFF	TGTGCCAGCTCACCAATGAGGTCCGAAAAACTGTTTTTT
few	TRBV27	TRBJ1-2	12	.	CASSLAGSGYTF	TGTGCCAGCAGTTTGGCAGGATCCGGCTACACCTTC
.	TRBV11-2	TRBJ2-5	14	.	CASSPRLAQETQYF	TGTGCCAGCAGCCCCCGATTGGCTCAAGAGACCCAGTACTTC
.	TRBV7-2	TRBJ1-5	15	TRBD1	CASSLGTGGNQPQHF	TGTGCCAGCAGCTTAGGGACAGGGGGCAATCAGCCCCAGCATTTT
.	TRBV7-8	TRBJ2-7	16	.	CASSLAQGPISYEQYF	TGTGCCAGCAGCTTAGCCCAGGGCCCCATCTCCTACGAGCAGTACTTC
once	TRBV19	TRBJ2-3	15	TRBD2	CASSITSGGTDTQYF	TGTGCCAGTAGTATCACCAGCGGGGGCACAGATACGCAGTATTTT
.	TRBV7-9	TRBJ2-5	15	.	CASSHSVGDQETQYF	TGTGCCAGCAGCCACTCAGTAGGGGACCAAGAGACCCAGTACTTC
.	TRBV18	TRBJ1-4	15	TRBD1	CASSPPGQGDEKLFF	TGTGCCAGCTCACCACCGGGACAGGGGGATGAAAAACTGTTTTTT
.	TRBV5-1	TRBJ1-4	15	TRBD1	CASSPGRDSGGGLFF	TGCGCCAGCAGCCCAGGCCGGGACAGTGGAGGGGGACTGTTTTTT
.	TRBV11-2	TRBJ2-5	13	.	CASSLERSETQYF	TGTGCCAGCAGCTTAGAGCGATCAGAGACCCAGTACTTC
.	TRBV10-3	TRBJ1-6	17	TRBD1	CATDPQGAGSYNSPLHF	TGTGCCACAGACCCTCAGGGGGCTGGATCCTATAATTCACCCCTCCACTTT
.	TRBV19	TRBJ2-5	13	.	CATSAPGQETQYF	TGTGCCACGTCGGCCCCAGGCCAAGAGACCCAGTACTTC
few	TRBV11-2	TRBJ2-7	15	TRBD2	CASSLVTSGFYEQYF	TGTGCCAGCAGCTTAGTGACTAGCGGTTTCTACGAGCAGTACTTC
once	TRBV5-1	TRBJ1-2	15	.	CASSLGRTANYGYTF	TGCGCCAGCAGCTTGGGCCGGACAGCTAACTATGGCTACACCTTC
.	TRBV29-1	TRBJ2-7	14	TRBD2	CSVPSPGRNYEQYF	TGCAGCGTCCCGTCGCCCGGGAGGAACTACGAGCAGTACTTC
.	TRBV19	TRBJ1-1	14	.	CASRQGPDSTEAFF	TGTGCCAGTAGGCAGGGGCCAGATTCCACTGAAGCTTTCTTT
.	TRBV10-1	TRBJ2-7	15	.	CASSEFSDSRGEQYF	TGCGCCAGCAGTGAGTTTTCGGACAGTAGAGGCGAGCAGTACTTC
.	TRBV28	TRBJ2-7	11	.	CASNRVHEQYF	TGTGCCAGCAACAGGGTCCACGAGCAGTACTTC
.	TRBV10-3	TRBJ2-1	13	TRBD1	CAISATGGNEQFF	TGTGCCATCAGCGCAACAGGGGGCAATGAGCAGTTCTTC
.	TRBV27	TRBJ1-2	13	.	CASSSPGGNGYTF	TGTGCCAGCAGTTCCCCGGGGGGGAATGGCTACACCTTC
few	TRBV11-2	TRBJ1-2	15	.	CASSLAQGRAVSYTF	TGTGCCAGCAGCTTAGCCCAAGGCAGGGCTGTGAGCTACACCTTC
.	TRBV5-6	TRBJ2-5	14	.	CASSPRQVQETQYF	TGTGCCAGCAGCCCTCGACAGGTCCAAGAGACCCAGTACTTC
.	TRBV7-2	TRBJ1-2	14	.	CASSLLRGAAGYTF	TGTGCCAGCAGCTTATTGCGGGGGGCGGCTGGCTACACCTTC
.	TRBV2	TRBJ2-7	14	.	CASTEAGRSYEQYF	TGTGCCAGTACGGAGGCGGGACGGTCCTACGAGCAGTACTTC
.	TRBV29-1	TRBJ1-1	11	.	CSVIQGIEAFF	TGCAGCGTGATACAGGGAATTGAAGCTTTCTTT
.	TRBV28	TRBJ2-2	14	.	CASSLQQNTGELFF	TGTGCCAGCAGTTTACAACAGAACACCGGGGAGCTGTTTTTT
.	TRBV5-8	TRBJ2-2	15	TRBD1	CASSFGGTGVWELFF	TGTGCCAGCAGCTTTGGCGGGACAGGGGTCTGGGAGCTGTTTTTT
.	TRBV2	TRBJ2-1	14	.	CASRGDRYYNEQFF	TGTGCCAGCAGGGGCGACAGGTACTACAATGAGCAGTTCTTC
.	TRBV7-9	TRBJ2-7	14	TRBD1	CASSPGQGVNEQYF	TGTGCCAGCAGCCCGGGACAGGGGGTGAACGAGCAGTACTTC
.	TRBV4-2	TRBJ2-7	16	.	CANSHAPPEKPYEQYF	TGTGCCAACAGCCATGCCCCCCCCGAGAAACCCTACGAGCAGTACTTC
.	TRBV28	TRBJ2-7	16	.	CASSVAPRDWGYEQYF	TGTGCCAGCAGTGTAGCACCCCGGGACTGGGGCTACGAGCAGTACTTC
.	TRBV5-6	TRBJ2-2	16	TRBD1	CASSSKTGYHTGELFF	TGTGCCAGCAGCTCCAAGACAGGGTACCACACCGGGGAGCTGTTTTTT
.	TRBV19	TRBJ1-1	14	.	CASSFTRGVSEAFF	TGTGCCAGTAGTTTCACCCGGGGGGTATCGGAAGCTTTCTTT
once	TRBV5-4	TRBJ2-7	16	TRBD1	CASSPGSDRGLGEQYF	TGTGCCAGCAGCCCCGGGTCCGACAGGGGGCTAGGCGAGCAGTACTTC
.	TRBV11-3	TRBJ2-2	13	.	CASSLQFTGELFF	TGTGCCAGCAGCCTACAGTTCACCGGGGAGCTGTTTTTT
once	TRBV5-1	TRBJ2-7	12	TRBD1	CASSLNDRAPHF	TGCGCCAGCAGCTTGAACGACAGGGCTCCCCACTTC
.	TRBV27	TRBJ2-2	16	.	CASSLSRTPNTGELFF	TGTGCCAGCAGTTTATCTCGGACACCTAACACCGGGGAGCTGTTTTTT
.	TRBV6-1	TRBJ2-7	14	TRBD1	CASTTGDRGHEQYF	TGTGCCAGCACCACGGGGGACAGGGGACACGAGCAGTACTTC
.	TRBV14	TRBJ2-7	20	TRBD2	CASSQTTGTSGRKSSYEQYF	TGTGCCAGCAGCCAAACTACGGGGACTAGCGGGAGGAAAAGCTCCTACGAGCAGTACTTC
few	TRBV2	TRBJ1-5	14	.	CASKGGFGNQPQHF	TGTGCCAGCAAGGGGGGGTTTGGCAATCAGCCCCAGCATTTT
.	TRBV28	TRBJ1-1	16	TRBD1	CASSFWRGPMNTEAFF	TGTGCCAGCAGTTTCTGGAGGGGGCCCATGAACACTGAAGCTTTCTTT
once	TRBV5-6	TRBJ2-3	16	.	CASTVKQGLGADTQYF	TGTGCCAGCACCGTAAAACAGGGTCTCGGCGCAGATACGCAGTATTTT
once	TRBV19	TRBJ2-3	14	TRBD2	CASSLGGLPDTQYF	TGTGCCAGTAGTCTCGGGGGACTACCAGATACGCAGTATTTT
.	TRBV5-8	TRBJ1-5	11	.	CASSSLSPQHF	TGTGCCAGCAGCTCCTTATCCCCCCAGCATTTT
once	TRBV7-2	TRBJ2-1	13	.	CASSLGLYNEQFF	TGTGCCAGCAGCCTAGGGCTCTACAATGAGCAGTTCTTC
.	TRBV27	TRBJ2-3	15	.	CASSLDGGFADTQYF	TGTGCCAGCAGTTTAGATGGGGGGTTCGCAGATACGCAGTATTTT
.	TRBV6-5	TRBJ2-3	15	.	CASSYQYRSTDTQYF	TGTGCCAGCAGTTACCAGTACCGAAGCACAGATACGCAGTATTTT
.	TRBV9	TRBJ2-1	15	.	CASSVVQFGDNEQFF	TGTGCCAGCAGCGTAGTTCAGTTTGGAGACAATGAGCAGTTCTTC
.	TRBV6-4	TRBJ2-3	13	.	CASSPGLTDTQYF	TGTGCCAGCAGTCCGGGGTTGACAGATACGCAGTATTTT
.	TRBV5-6	TRBJ1-4	15	TRBD1	CASSLIRQGAGKLFF	TGTGCCAGCAGCTTGATTCGGCAGGGGGCTGGAAAACTGTTTTTT